This T cell receptor (beta chain) was identified during a study of shared clonotypes between healthy human individuals (dated by TCRdb to the early 2020s). Turning to the overall study: Three men and a couple of women, aged 18 to 49 years, made up the cohort. For each donor, three plates each were used for CD4 naive and CD4 memory, two plates were used for CD8 naive, and one plate was used for CD8 memory. To estimate repertoire size and how much clonotypes are shared between individuals, the study performed deep sequencing of blood TCR repertoires from roughly five healthy adults. To increase sequencing depth and limit assay-specific biases, different laboratories used diverse techniques to prepare libraries and sequence TCR repertoires. Each donor's leukapheresis produced roughly between about 0.9 and 9.5 billion PBMCs.

Clipping removes 4 bases from V and 5 bases from J, with 5 as the unmatched junction base count. The CDR3 numbers 15 residues from cysteine through phenylalanine. Only CDR3 DNA is held: 45 bases, read in frame from base 1. From a lookup of the germline V gene (reference sequence), CDR1 and CDR2 are SGHNT and YYREEE. Using the deep immunoSEQ assay, TCR CDR3 regions were amplified from genomic DNA by multiplex PCR. Extracted genomic DNA from each cell subset was spread evenly across all wells of several immunoSEQ 96-well plates, with each plate serving as a replicate. For sorted subsets, each replicate PCR was loaded with 200 ng genomic DNA, equivalent to 25,000 to 35,000 T cell genomes. Purified libraries were quantified with a Qubit 3.0 fluorometer, sized on a Bioanalyzer 2100, and re-quantified with the KAPA Library Quantification kit. Each immunoSEQ 96-well plate was sequenced on its own single-read 150-cycle Illumina NextSeq 550 flow cell. The authors' pipeline ran thus. Because the immunoSEQ output included only junctional sequences and no quality scores, the filtering could not be the same as the filtering used for full-length reads. To assign V/J genes and CDR3, sequences were annotated against IMGT germline references using PyIR, a Python wrapper for IgBLAST v1.9. Reads were filtered out if the reads had weak V/J assignments (E-value above 1e-6), no CDR3, stop codons, out-of-frame junctions, or ambiguous translated residues. V3J clonotypes were defined by identical inferred V gene, J gene, and CDR3 amino acid sequence. The percentage overlap between two repertoires was calculated by dividing the number of shared unique clonotypes by the size of the smaller repertoire. Repertoire richness was assessed with RTK rarefaction, the Chao1 estimator, and Recon v2.1 estimates of unobserved clonotypes. OLGA was used to compute generation probabilities for all TCRbeta clonotypes that the gDNA method yielded from a handful of donors. The immuneACCESS repertoire file appears here via TCRdb, limited to in-frame rearrangements. These files lack a portion of the clones; in checked studies, under half of the deficit traces to unresolved V genes, and the cause of the others is not known. V, J and clone size were drawn from that table, and D and trimming were deduced from the DNA. This sample is represented by roughly 2.4 million clones; approximately 95% of them were singletons. The ten largest clones capture around 0.13% of the sample.

Results and caveats for the whole study, not just this receptor: Sampling was restricted to blood, and TCR repertoires in tissue are likely to differ from TCR repertoires in blood. Across a handful of donors, around 5.4% of naive CD4, approximately 3.6% of naive CD8, 2% to 2.5% of memory CD4, and approximately 0.4% of memory CD8 clonotypes were shared. Clonotypes shared by all four sorted-subset donors showed higher generation probabilities than non-shared clonotypes. Because the study included only a small number of donors, the genetic and exposure-history diversity represented was limited. Estimated clonotype richness was generally larger for naive than for memory subsets. Pairwise subsampling led to the expectation that sequencing depth would affect the degree of clonotype sharing among donors. Rarefaction of sorted-subset datasets indicated incomplete sequencing despite the large sequencing depth.

Healthy HIV-negative adults with no recently reported acute infections or vaccinations were included as donors. Every donor was a Caucasian adult living in Nashville, Tennessee, USA. CD4+ T cells were enriched through magnetic negative selection, after which naive cells were positively selected on CD45RA and the remaining negative fraction served as the memory subset. After blood collection by leukapheresis, PBMCs were isolated using Ficoll-Histopaque density gradient centrifugation and then cryopreserved in the vapor phase of liquid nitrogen. Analytical flow cytometry was used to check the purity and quantity of every magnetically sorted T cell population. Each sorted fraction had its genomic DNA isolated and then quantified by UV absorbance on a Nanodrop 2000c. In regard to this clone: The target of this receptor is not known. No qualities accompany the bases; no much larger clone lies one base away.

Sequenced material: naive CD4+ T cells sorted from blood. Explained via the paper, the cell subset or site label denotes: CD45RA+ positively selected. The TCR comes from a man between 18 and 35 years old in good health. The V and J genes are TRBV5-4 and TRBJ2-3, with 12 bases in between that match TRBD2. The DNA sequence is given as TGTGCCAGCAGCAGGACTAGCGGGATCTTAGATACGCAGTATTTT. The translation is CASSRTSGILDTQYF.